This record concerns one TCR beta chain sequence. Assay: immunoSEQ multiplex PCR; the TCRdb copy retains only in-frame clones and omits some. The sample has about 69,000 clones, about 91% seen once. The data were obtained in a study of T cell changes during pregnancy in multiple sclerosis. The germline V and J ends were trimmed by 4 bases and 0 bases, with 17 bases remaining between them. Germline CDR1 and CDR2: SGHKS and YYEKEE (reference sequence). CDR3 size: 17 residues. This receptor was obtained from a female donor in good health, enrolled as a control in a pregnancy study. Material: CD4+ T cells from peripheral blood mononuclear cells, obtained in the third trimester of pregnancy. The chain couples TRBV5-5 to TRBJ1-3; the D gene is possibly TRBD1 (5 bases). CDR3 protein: CASSPVGGLGSGNTIYF. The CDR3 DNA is TGTGCCAGCAGCCCCGTGGGGGGTCTAGGCTCTGGAAACACCATATATTTT.